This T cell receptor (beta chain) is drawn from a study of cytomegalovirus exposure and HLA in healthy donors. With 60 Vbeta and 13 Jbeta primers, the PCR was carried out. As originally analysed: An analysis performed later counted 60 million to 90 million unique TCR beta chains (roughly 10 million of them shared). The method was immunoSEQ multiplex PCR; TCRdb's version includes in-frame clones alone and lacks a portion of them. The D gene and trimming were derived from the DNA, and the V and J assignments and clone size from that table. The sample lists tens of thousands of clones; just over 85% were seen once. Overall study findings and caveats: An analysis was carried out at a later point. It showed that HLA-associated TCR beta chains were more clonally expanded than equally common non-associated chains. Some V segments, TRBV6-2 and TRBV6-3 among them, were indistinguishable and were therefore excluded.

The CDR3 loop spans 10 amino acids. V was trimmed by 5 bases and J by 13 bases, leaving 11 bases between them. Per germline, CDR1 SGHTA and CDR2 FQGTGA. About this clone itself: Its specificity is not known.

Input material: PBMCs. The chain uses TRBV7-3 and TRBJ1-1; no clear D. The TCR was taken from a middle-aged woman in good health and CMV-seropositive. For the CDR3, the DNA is TGTGCCAGCAGCCCCGCATCGGGTTTCTTT. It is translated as CASSPASGFF. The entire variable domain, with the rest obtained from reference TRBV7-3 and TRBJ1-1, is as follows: GAGVSQTPSNKVTEKGKYVELRCDPISGHTALYWYRQSLGQGPEFLIYFQGTGAADDSGLPNDRFFAVRPEGSVSTLKIQRTERGDSAVYLCASSPASGFFGQGTRLTVV.